This T cell receptor (beta chain) was captured in a study of cytomegalovirus exposure and HLA in healthy donors. Overall study results and limits: Cytomegalovirus-associated status was assigned to some 160 TCR beta chains. The likely origin of a cluster of highly shared sequence variants was a sequencing artifact. Rarity marked most TCR sequences, yet some public TCRs occurred in many donors. With high specificity and sensitivity, the classifier reportedly diagnosed cytomegalovirus status.

The CDR3 contains 15 residues. After removal of 4 bases from V and 1 base from J, the junction contained 2 bases not matched to a gene. Germline-derived CDR1 and CDR2 are MNHEY and SVGAGI. Remarks on this clone: Its antigen is unidentified.

PCR amplification relied on 60 Vbeta primers (plus 13 Jbeta primers). Libraries were prepared by immunoSEQ multiplex PCR; TCRdb keeps only in-frame clonotypes and omits some of them. The sample lists 65,000 to 95,000 clones; roughly 78% were seen once. The TCR originated in a male donor in good health and CMV-seropositive. Sequences were obtained from PBMCs. This sequence joins TRBV6-5 and TRBJ1-5, with 9 bases fitting TRBD1. The CDR3 nucleotides are TGTGCCAGCAGTTCGGACAGGGGAAGCAATCAGCCCCAGCATTTT. Protein: CASSSDRGSNQPQHF.